Each of the 9 T cell receptor beta chains below was sequenced from the same sample in a study of blood T cell repertoires in COVID-19. Clones were read by immunoSEQ multiplex PCR, and TCRdb kept only the in-frame ones, dropping some. The sample contains 150,000 to 200,000 clones, about 87% of which appear only once. Sample: peripheral blood. The receptors stem from a man aged 40-49 years with active or convalescent COVID-19.

This clone occurred once. The rearrangement joins TRBV6-5 to TRBJ2-3, with TRBD1 matching over 7 bases. Per germline, CDR1 MNHEY and CDR2 SVGAGI. Germline trimming cut 2 bases from V and 10 bases from J; bases unmatched to any gene: 9. The CDR3 sequence is 14 residues long. The CDR3 nucleotides read TGTGCCAGCAGTTACGGGGCAGGGGGTTCGTCGCAGTATTTT. This translates into CASSYGAGGSSQYF.

In its sample, this clone was seen once. This sequence joins TRBV5-1 and TRBJ1-3, with a tentative D call TRBD1 (5 bases). This CDR3 is 16 amino acids long. V was shortened by 0 bases and J by 7 bases, with 17 bases between the two germline ends. The germline V gene encodes CDR1 SGHRS and CDR2 YFSETQ. CDR3 DNA: TGCGCCAGCAGCTTGGGTAACGGGGGAGTCGGGAACACCATATATTTT. Translation gives CASSLGNGGVGNTIYF.

A word on this clone: The germline gene is not matched at one end of the junction; a read error may be the cause. The genes are TRBV28 and TRBJ1-2; D not certain. Germline lookup yields CDR1 MDHEN and CDR2 SYDVKM. The CDR3 spans 15 residues. The CDR3 DNA follows: TGTGCCAGCAGTTTATCCGGCCGAACCAACTATGGCTACCCCTTC. Protein sequence: CASSLSGRTNYGYPF.

This chain connects TRBV3-1 (or the pseudogene TRBV3-2) to TRBJ2-3; possibly TRBD2 for D (6 bases). V was clipped by 2 bases and J by 0 bases, with 9 bases between them. This CDR3 has 15 residues. Germline V gene lookup returns CDR1 LGHDT and CDR2 YNNKEL (reference sequence). This CDR3 reads CASSQRGSSTDTQYF. CDR3 bases: TGTGCCAGCAGCCAACGGGGGTCTAGCACAGATACGCAGTATTTT.

The rearrangement links TRBV19 to TRBJ1-5; 7 positions match TRBD1. The germline gives CDR1 LNHDA, CDR2 SQIVND (reference sequence). The V gene end was trimmed by 6 bases and the J gene end by 4 bases; junction bases not matched to a gene: 6. This CDR3 has 14 residues. In DNA, the CDR3 is TGTGCCAGTAGCCACGGACAGGATAATCAGCCCCAGCATTTT. Its translation: CASSHGQDNQPQHF. Variable domain in full (rest from reference TRBV19 and TRBJ1-5): DGGITQSPKYLFRKEGQNVTLSCEQNLNHDAMYWYRQDPGQGLRLIYYSQIVNDFQKGDIAEGYSVSREKKESFPLTVTSAQKNPTAFYLCASSHGQDNQPQHFGDGTRLSIL.

The J gene is TRBJ1-1, the V gene TRBV7-9, with TRBD1 identical over 9 bases. Per germline, CDR1 SEHNR and CDR2 FQNEAQ (reference sequence). This CDR3 is built from 14 residues. V shed 5 bases, J shed 5 bases, and the junction held 6 bases outside the gene matches. CDR3 amino acids: CASSLDRGATEAFF. In DNA, the CDR3 is TGTGCCAGCAGCCTCGACAGGGGGGCTACTGAAGCTTTCTTT. The complete variable domain, with remaining parts taken from reference TRBV7-9 and TRBJ1-1, reads DTGVSQNPRHKITKRGQNVTFRCDPISEHNRLYWYRQTLGQGPEFLTYFQNEAQLEKSRLLSDRFSAERPKGSFSTLEIQRTEQGDSAMYLCASSLDRGATEAFFGQGTRLTVV.

The chain combines TRBV5-1 with TRBJ2-7, with 8 bases identical to TRBD1. Germline assignment: CDR1 SGHRS and CDR2 YFSETQ. The CDR3 runs 16 residues. V dropped 0 bases and J dropped 8; count of bases not matched to a gene: 13. Written as DNA, the CDR3 is TGCGCCAGCAGCTTGGCCGGGACAGGCGCCATACGGAAGCAGTACTTC. Translating gives CASSLAGTGAIRKQYF. Full variable domain (missing parts from reference TRBV5-1 and TRBJ2-7): KAGVTQTPRYLIKTRGQQVTLSCSPISGHRSVSWYQQTPGQGLQFLFEYFSETQRNKGNFPGRFSGRQFSNSRSEMNVSTLELGDSALYLCASSLAGTGAIRKQYFGPGTRLTVT.

The chain uses TRBV7-9 and TRBJ2-5; the D gene is possibly TRBD1 (5 bases). V was clipped by 4 bases and J by 5 bases, with 14 bases between them. Germline V lookup: CDR1 SEHNR, CDR2 FQNEAQ (reference sequence). The CDR3 runs 14 residues. The CDR3 protein is CASSSPGQGETQYF. The CDR3 region has the DNA TGTGCCAGCAGCTCCCCAGGGCAGGGCGAGACCCAGTACTTC. Based on the CDR3 plus reference TRBV7-9 and TRBJ2-5, the full variable domain is DTGVSQNPRHKITKRGQNVTFRCDPISEHNRLYWYRQTLGQGPEFLTYFQNEAQLEKSRLLSDRFSAERPKGSFSTLEIQRTEQGDSAMYLCASSSPGQGETQYFGPGTRLLVL.

The chain has TRBV10-3 and TRBJ2-1, with a tentative D call TRBD1 (5 bases). The V end was cut by 4 bases, the J end by 1 base, with 14 bases between. Germline V gives CDR1 ENHRY, CDR2 SYGVKD. CDR3 length: 16 residues. CDR3 nucleotides: TGTGCCATCAGTGGGGGCGAACAAGTGTCCTACAATGAGCAGTTCTTC. Translating gives CAISGGEQVSYNEQFF.